These 21 T cell receptor beta chains originate from one sample sequenced in a study of lymphopenia after photon versus proton radiotherapy. Profiling relied on immunoSEQ multiplex PCR, and the TCRdb table lists in-frame clones only, not all of them. The table lists approximately 8,000 clones, 88% of them singletons. The input for sequencing was peripheral blood, taken from a patient treated with photon-based radiotherapy. These TCRs come from a man older than 75 with cholangiocarcinoma.

This clone was observed once. J is TRBJ1-5 and V is TRBV2; a possible D gene is TRBD1 (6 bases). This CDR3 contains 16 residues. Germline V gene lookup returns CDR1 SNHLY and CDR2 FYNNEI. The V and J ends lost 0 bases and 1 base respectively, with 10 bases between them. The CDR3 sequence: CASSEAGRGSNQPQHF. The CDR3 nucleotides read TGTGCCAGCAGTGAAGCGGGCAGGGGAAGCAATCAGCCCCAGCATTTT.

This clone was counted a few times. The J gene is TRBJ1-4, the V gene TRBV30; possible D gene TRBD1, 5 bases. Per the germline V gene, CDR1 is GTSNPN and CDR2 is SVGIG (reference sequence). V lost 5 bases to trimming and J lost 7 bases, with 11 bases between them. This CDR3 spans 12 amino acids. The chain's CDR3 is CAWGGAGEKLFF. The CDR3 DNA sequence: TGTGCCTGGGGAGGGGCAGGTGAAAAACTGTTTTTT.

The J gene is TRBJ2-7, the V gene TRBV11-1; no clear D gene. Germline lookup yields CDR1 SGHAT and CDR2 FQDESV (reference sequence). This CDR3 has 13 residues. With 5 bases removed from V and 5 bases from J, the gap between germline ends came to 13 bases. The CDR3 loop reads CASSPNPLHEQYF. The CDR3 DNA reads as TGTGCCAGCAGCCCGAACCCCCTCCACGAGCAGTACTTC.

J is TRBJ2-1 and V is TRBV4-2; D possibly corresponds to TRBD2 (5 bases). The CDR3 totals 13 residues. Germline CDR1 and CDR2: LGHNA and YNFKEQ. The V end lost 0 bases, the J end lost 7 bases, and 7 bases lay between the germline ends. The DNA of the CDR3 is TGTGCCAGCAGCCAAGATTCGGGGAATGAGCAGTTCTTC. This gives the protein CASSQDSGNEQFF.

The rearrangement links TRBV25-1 to TRBJ2-5; D is possibly TRBD1 or TRBD2 (5 bases each). There are 13 residues in the CDR3. Trimming removed 6 bases at V and 0 bases at J, with 8 bases between. Germline-derived CDR1 and CDR2 are MGHDK and SYGVNS. This CDR3 is CASRGRYQETQYF. The CDR3 DNA sequence: TGTGCCAGCAGGGGACGGTACCAAGAGACCCAGTACTTC.

The CDR3, as DNA: TGTGCCAGCAGGTACGACGGCGAGCAGTACTTC. This sequence encodes CASRYDGEQYF. The V gene is TRBV7-3, the J gene TRBJ2-7; D gene uncertain. The germline CDR1 and CDR2 sequences are SGHTA and FQGTGA. V lost 6 bases to trimming and J lost 6 bases, with 9 bases between them. The CDR3 consists of 11 residues.

The CDR3 region is CASSPPGVYGYTF. DNA for the CDR3: TGTGCCAGCAGCCCTCCGGGGGTCTATGGCTACACCTTC. This chain links TRBV7-9 with TRBJ1-2; D is perhaps TRBD1 (5 bases). V lost 5 bases, J lost 4 bases, and 11 bases lay in between. Germline values: CDR1 SEHNR, CDR2 FQNEAQ (reference sequence). CDR3 size: 13 residues.

This rearrangement joins TRBV19 to TRBJ1-1, with TRBD1 identical over 8 bases. Germline assignment: CDR1 LNHDA and CDR2 SQIVND (reference sequence). The CDR3 has 15 residues. The V segment lost 7 bases and the J segment 1 base; nucleotides outside the gene matches: 8. The CDR3 DNA reads as TGTGCCAGTACCCCGGGGGGGACAGGGAACACTGAAGCTTTCTTT. It codes for CASTPGGTGNTEAFF.

The V call is TRBV7-9, the J call TRBJ2-5, with 10 nucleotides matching TRBD2. Losses at the gene ends were 4 bases for V and 5 bases for J; bases not matched to a gene: 10. This CDR3 region has 16 residues. The germline V gene has CDR1 SEHNR and CDR2 FQNEAQ (reference sequence). In DNA form, the CDR3 reads TGTGCCAGCAGCTCCTTACTAGCGGGGTCACGGGAGACCCAGTACTTC. Translated, it gives CASSSLLAGSRETQYF.

The rearrangement joins TRBV10-1 to TRBJ2-5, with 9 bases matching TRBD2. With V trimmed by 5 bases and J by 2 bases, 6 bases remained unmatched. The V gene's germline CDR1 is WNHNN and CDR2 SYGVQD (reference sequence). CDR3 length equals 15 residues. The CDR3 sequence: CASSKGLAGQETQYF. In nucleotides, the CDR3 is TGCGCCAGCAGTAAGGGGCTAGCGGGACAAGAGACCCAGTACTTC.

The chain has TRBV9 and TRBJ1-5; 9 positions agree with TRBD1. CDR1 is SGDLS, CDR2 YYNGEE, per germline. This CDR3 contains 14 residues. With V trimmed by 4 bases and J by 5 bases, 4 bases remained unmatched. CDR3 nucleotide sequence: TGTGCCAGCAGCTCGGACAGGGGCGATCAGCCCCAGCATTTT. Its protein product is CASSSDRGDQPQHF.

The rearrangement joins TRBV7-9 to TRBJ2-3, with 10 bases fitting TRBD1. In germline, CDR1 is SEHNR, CDR2 FQNEAQ (reference sequence). V was clipped by 3 bases and J by 2 bases; unmatched bases: 2. CDR3 size: 15 residues. For the CDR3, the DNA is TGTGCCAGCAGCTTCGGGACAGGGGTCACAGATACGCAGTATTTT. It encodes CASSFGTGVTDTQYF.

The gene calls are TRBV2 and TRBJ1-5, with D possibly matching TRBD1 (6 bases). V gave up 1 base and J gave up 0 bases, with 13 bases separating them. The CDR3 runs to 17 residues. Germline assignment: CDR1 SNHLY and CDR2 FYNNEI. The CDR3 loop is CASSEGQEGNSNQPQHF. The DNA of the CDR3 is TGTGCCAGCAGTGAAGGACAGGAGGGAAATAGCAATCAGCCCCAGCATTTT. The whole variable domain, filled in from reference TRBV2 and TRBJ1-5, reads EPEVTQTPSHQVTQMGQEVILRCVPISNHLYFYWYRQILGQKVEFLVSFYNNEISEKSEIFDDQFSVERPDGSNFTLKIRSTKLEDSAMYFCASSEGQEGNSNQPQHFGDGTRLSIL.

The chain links TRBV7-8 to TRBJ1-5; TRBD1 matches 9 bases. J lost 7 bases, V lost 1 base, and 5 bases had no gene match. Germline V lookup: CDR1 SGHVS, CDR2 FQNEAQ. The CDR3 sequence is 15 residues long. CDR3 nucleotides: TGTGCCAGCAGCTTAGTGGGGACAGGGAACCAGCCCCAGCATTTT. The encoded protein is CASSLVGTGNQPQHF.

This chain connects TRBV5-1 to TRBJ1-3; D uncertain. The CDR3 runs 17 residues. Germline V gene lookup returns CDR1 SGHRS and CDR2 YFSETQ. V was trimmed by 4 bases and J by 0 bases, leaving 17 bases between them. CDR3 amino acids: CASSPRAESFSGNTIYF. In DNA, the CDR3 is TGCGCCAGCAGCCCCCGGGCAGAGAGCTTCTCTGGAAACACCATATATTTT.

This clone came up once. This rearrangement joins TRBV10-3 to TRBJ2-3; TRBD1 matches 9 bases. The CDR3 runs 15 residues. With 4 bases clipped from V and 4 bases from J, the junction kept 6 bases outside the gene matches. Germline values: CDR1 ENHRY, CDR2 SYGVKD. This CDR3 reads CAISAGQGGPDTQYF. CDR3 nucleotides: TGTGCCATCAGTGCGGGACAGGGAGGGCCAGATACGCAGTATTTT.

The rearrangement uses TRBV5-1 and TRBJ2-3; D remains unclear. Trimming left V 4 bases short and J 4 bases short, with 7 bases between. The CDR3 is 12 amino acids. Looked up from germline, CDR1 is SGHRS and CDR2 is YFSETQ. For the CDR3, the DNA is TGCGCCAGCAGCCAGGAGTCAGATACGCAGTATTTT. It is translated as CASSQESDTQYF.

Remarks on this clone: Different DNA sequences within this sample yield the same CDR3. The rearrangement joins TRBV15 to TRBJ1-5; 7 positions match TRBD1. Per the germline V gene, CDR1 is LNHNV and CDR2 is YYDKDF (reference sequence). There are 15 residues in the CDR3. J was trimmed by 2 bases and V by 1 base; bases with no gene match: 2. DNA for the CDR3: TGTGCCACCAGCAGAGCAACAGGGGGCAATCAGCCCCAGCATTTT. Its protein product is CATSRATGGNQPQHF.

The chain carries TRBV7-8 and TRBJ1-5; 7 positions agree with TRBD1. The germline V gene encodes CDR1 SGHVS and CDR2 FQNEAQ. V was clipped by 1 base and J by 5 bases; unmatched bases: 2. The CDR3 has 14 amino acids. The CDR3 bases are TGTGCCAGCAGCTTAGTAGACAGGGATCAGCCCCAGCATTTT. This gives the protein CASSLVDRDQPQHF.

This clone was observed a single time. This chain uses TRBV5-6 with TRBJ2-2; tentative D call: TRBD1 (7 bases). The CDR3 covers 15 residues. V gave up 2 bases and J gave up 6 bases, with 14 bases separating them. Germline loops: CDR1 SGHDT, CDR2 YYEEEE. CDR3: CASSFRQGGAGELFF. CDR3 bases: TGTGCCAGCAGCTTTCGACAGGGAGGCGCCGGGGAGCTGTTTTTT.

The chain recombines TRBV6-6 with TRBJ2-1, with TRBD2 identical over 10 bases. This CDR3 comprises 14 residues. Germline assignment: CDR1 MNHNY and CDR2 SVGAGI (reference sequence). The junction had 4 bases not matched to a gene; V was cut back by 5 bases and J by 6 bases. The CDR3 reads CASSTSGTFNEQFF. The CDR3 bases are TGTGCCAGCAGTACTAGCGGGACTTTCAATGAGCAGTTCTTC.